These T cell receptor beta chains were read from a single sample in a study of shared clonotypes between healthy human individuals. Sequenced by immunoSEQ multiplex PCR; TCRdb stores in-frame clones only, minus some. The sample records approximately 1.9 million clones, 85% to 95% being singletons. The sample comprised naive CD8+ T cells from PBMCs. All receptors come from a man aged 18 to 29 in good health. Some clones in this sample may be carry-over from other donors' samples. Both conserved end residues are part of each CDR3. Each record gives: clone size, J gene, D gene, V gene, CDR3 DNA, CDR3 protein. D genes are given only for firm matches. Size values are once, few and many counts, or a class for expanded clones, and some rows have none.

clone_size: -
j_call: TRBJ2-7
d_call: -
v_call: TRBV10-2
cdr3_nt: TGCGCCAGCACCCCTCGACAGGACGAGCAGTACTTC
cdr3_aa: CASTPRQDEQYF

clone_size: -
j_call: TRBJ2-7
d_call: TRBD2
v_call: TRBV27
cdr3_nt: TGTGCCAGCAGTTTATTCGGCGGGAGCTACGAGCAGTACTTC
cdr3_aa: CASSLFGGSYEQYF

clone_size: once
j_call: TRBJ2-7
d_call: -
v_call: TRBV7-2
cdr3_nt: TGTGCCAGCCAGAGGTCCTACGAGCAGTACTTC
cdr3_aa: CASQRSYEQYF

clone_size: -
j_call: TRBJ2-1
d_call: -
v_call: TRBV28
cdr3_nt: TGTGCCAGCAGGCCGACATTCGAGAGCTCCTACAATGAGCAGTTCTTC
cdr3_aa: CASRPTFESSYNEQFF

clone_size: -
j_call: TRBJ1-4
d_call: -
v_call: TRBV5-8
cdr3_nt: TGTGCCAGCAGACACGTGGAGGCGGCGAAACTGTTTTTT
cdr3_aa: CASRHVEAAKLFF

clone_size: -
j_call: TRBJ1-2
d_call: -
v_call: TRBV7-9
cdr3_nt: TGTGCCAGCCCTGCCTGGGAGGATAACTATGGCTACACCTTC
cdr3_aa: CASPAWEDNYGYTF

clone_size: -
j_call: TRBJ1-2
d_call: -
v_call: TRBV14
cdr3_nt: TGTGCCAGCAGCCAAGATGCAGGTTCCCTCTATGGCTACACCTTC
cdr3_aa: CASSQDAGSLYGYTF

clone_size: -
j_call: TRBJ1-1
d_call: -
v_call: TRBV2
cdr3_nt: TGTGCCAGCAGTGAAACGGACGCGACGGAGACCCTCTATGAAGCTTTCTTT
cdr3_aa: CASSETDATETLYEAFF

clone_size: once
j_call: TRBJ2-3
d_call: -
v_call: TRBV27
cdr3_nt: TGTGCCAGCAGTTTCTTCACGGGCCTCACGGATACGCAGTATTTT
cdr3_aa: CASSFFTGLTDTQYF

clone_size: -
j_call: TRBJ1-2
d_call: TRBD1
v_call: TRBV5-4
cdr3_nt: TGTGCCAGCAGCTTGGCCGGACAGGGGGCCTATGGCTACACCTTC
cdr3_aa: CASSLAGQGAYGYTF